This T cell receptor (beta chain) came from a study of cytomegalovirus exposure and HLA in healthy donors. Overall study results and limits: One variant, a missense change in DCLRE1C, was linked in a later analysis to TCR beta V- and J-gene trimming. It was taken for granted in presence/absence analyses that sequencing depth across donors was roughly uniform. What a later analysis reportedly showed was that an Asian-associated ancestry cluster had fewer N-insertions than the approximately 720-donor mean.

A few counts support this clone. Its antigen is unknown. PCR employed 60 Vbeta and 13 Jbeta primers. Generated by immunoSEQ multiplex PCR, the TCRdb table keeps only in-frame clones and is missing some. The table includes more than 85,000 clones, around a tenth detected once. Trimming left V 1 base short and J 0 bases short, with 8 bases between. This CDR3 comprises 15 residues. Germline assignment: CDR1 SGHRS and CDR2 YFSETQ. The V and J genes are TRBV5-1 and TRBJ1-5, with D uncertain. The TCR sequence derives from a man aged 50 to 59 in good health and CMV-seropositive. Sequences were obtained from PBMCs. The CDR3 nucleotides are TGCGCCAGCAGCTTGTTCGGTGATAGCAATCAGCCCCAGCATTTT. Amino acids: CASSLFGDSNQPQHF.